This is a list of T cell receptor beta chains from one sample in a study of blood T cell repertoires in COVID-19. This table comes from immunoSEQ multiplex PCR, and its TCRdb copy is limited to in-frame clones, with some not included. The sample yields some 350,000 clones, roughly 90% seen once. Sequenced: peripheral blood. The source is a woman in her twenties or thirties with COVID-19, enrolled during active disease. Each CDR3 is given with its conserved first and last residue. Fields, in order: J gene, D gene, clone size, V gene, CDR3 protein, CDR3 DNA. A D gene is named only where the DNA matches it firmly. Clone size is stated in some rows and not others, as once, few, many or a class when expanded.

TRBJ2-1	TRBD2	NA	TRBV11-3	CASSSLAGLTYNEQFF	TGTGCCAGCAGCTCCTTAGCGGGATTGACCTACAATGAGCAGTTCTTC
TRBJ1-2	TRBD1	NA	TRBV24-1	CATSTGVWDYGYTF	TGTGCCACCAGTACAGGGGTTTGGGACTATGGCTACACCTTC
TRBJ2-7	NA	NA	TRBV24-1	CATSDLGQIAYEQYF	TGTGCCACCAGTGATTTAGGACAGATAGCCTACGAGCAGTACTTC
TRBJ2-7	TRBD1	NA	TRBV4-2	CASSRTGRGEQYF	TGTGCCAGCAGCCGGACAGGGAGAGGCGAGCAGTACTTC
TRBJ2-5	NA	NA	TRBV2	CASRGRAAGAQYF	TGTGCCAGCCGTGGGCGGGCGGCAGGGGCCCAGTACTTC
TRBJ2-1	TRBD2	NA	TRBV6-6	CASLAGDEQFF	TGTGCCAGCCTAGCGGGAGATGAGCAGTTCTTC
TRBJ1-1	NA	NA	TRBV7-9	CASSSAMNTEAFF	TGTGCCAGCAGCAGCGCAATGAACACTGAAGCTTTCTTT
TRBJ1-1	NA	NA	TRBV15	CATSRDAGAGATAFF	TGTGCCACCAGCAGAGATGCCGGAGCGGGAGCGACGGCTTTCTTT
TRBJ2-3	NA	NA	TRBV19	CASSIDLPGTYGRDTQYF	TGTGCCAGTAGTATAGATCTCCCCGGGACATATGGAAGAGATACGCAGTATTTT
TRBJ1-1	NA	NA	TRBV11-3	CASGRQGNGEAFF	TGTGCCAGCGGAAGGCAGGGGAACGGAGAAGCTTTCTTT
TRBJ2-7	TRBD1	NA	TRBV10-3	CAISESDRAYSYEQYF	TGTGCCATCAGTGAGTCGGACAGGGCCTACTCCTACGAGCAGTACTTC
TRBJ1-5	TRBD1	NA	TRBV28	CASRPTGTGVLVSNQPQHF	TGTGCCAGCAGACCGACCGGGACAGGGGTCTTAGTGAGCAATCAGCCCCAGCATTTT
TRBJ1-1	TRBD1	NA	TRBV29-1	CSVEPTGATEAFF	TGCAGCGTTGAGCCGACAGGGGCCACTGAAGCTTTCTTT
TRBJ2-1	TRBD2	NA	TRBV7-2	CASSPRTLAGGPVVQFF	TGTGCCAGCAGCCCCCGGACGCTAGCGGGGGGGCCAGTGGTGCAGTTCTTC
TRBJ2-3	TRBD2	NA	TRBV18	CASSGTSGMTDTQYF	TGTGCCAGCTCAGGGACTAGCGGGATGACAGATACGCAGTATTTT
TRBJ2-3	NA	once	TRBV7-9	CASSLDWGDTQYF	TGTGCCAGCAGCTTGGACTGGGGAGATACGCAGTATTTT
TRBJ2-7	NA	NA	TRBV28	CASTAGQTFYEQYF	TGTGCCAGTACGGCGGGACAGACTTTCTACGAGCAGTACTTC
TRBJ2-5	TRBD2	once	TRBV4-1	CASSRRLAGVQETQYF	TGCGCCAGCAGCCGACGTTTAGCGGGAGTTCAAGAGACCCAGTACTTC
TRBJ1-2	NA	NA	TRBV6-5	CDLGGTNYGYTF	TGCGATCTGGGGGGGACTAACTATGGCTACACCTTC
TRBJ1-2	TRBD1	NA	TRBV6-5	CATSQGANYGYTF	TGTGCCACCTCACAGGGGGCGAACTATGGCTACACCTTC
TRBJ2-1	NA	once	TRBV25-1	CASSVRGNEQFF	TGTGCCAGCAGTGTTAGGGGCAATGAGCAGTTCTTC
TRBJ2-5	TRBD2	NA	TRBV6-5	CASSYTTSGQTAQYF	TGTGCCAGCAGTTACACCACTAGCGGCCAAACGGCCCAGTACTTC
TRBJ2-3	TRBD2	NA	TRBV7-7	CASSLGLAGTDTQYF	TGTGCTAGCAGCTTGGGGCTAGCGGGCACAGATACGCAGTATTTT
TRBJ1-5	TRBD1	NA	TRBV5-1	CASSSLQGNSNQPQHF	TGCGCCAGCAGCTCGCTACAGGGGAATAGCAATCAGCCCCAGCATTTT
TRBJ2-2	NA	NA	TRBV27	CASSLGAGRRVGELFF	TGTGCCAGCAGTTTAGGGGCGGGAAGACGGGTCGGGGAGCTGTTTTTT
TRBJ1-2	NA	NA	TRBV10-3	CAISELSAATNYGYTF	TGTGCCATCAGTGAGTTGTCGGCGGCGACTAACTATGGCTACACCTTC
TRBJ1-5	TRBD1	NA	TRBV29-1	CSVGQVNQPQHF	TGCAGCGTGGGACAGGTGAATCAGCCCCAGCATTTT
TRBJ2-1	NA	NA	TRBV18	CASSHTLTGLPTSYNEQFF	TGTGCCAGCTCACACACACTAACAGGGCTCCCAACCTCCTACAATGAGCAGTTCTTC
TRBJ1-5	NA	NA	TRBV5-8	CASSLAIRSDSSNQPQHF	TGTGCCAGCAGCTTGGCGATAAGAAGTGACAGTAGCAATCAGCCCCAGCATTTT
TRBJ2-1	NA	NA	TRBV9	CASSVETGGYHNEQFF	TGTGCCAGCAGCGTAGAGACTGGGGGGTACCACAATGAGCAGTTCTTC
TRBJ2-3	NA	NA	TRBV5-6	CASSLRRTDTQYF	TGTGCCAGCAGCTTACGGAGAACAGATACGCAGTATTTT
TRBJ2-2	TRBD1	NA	TRBV28	CASSFGRGLPGELFF	TGTGCCAGCAGTTTTGGCAGGGGGCTGCCCGGGGAGCTGTTTTTT
TRBJ2-7	TRBD2	NA	TRBV7-9	CASSPLAGGIITYEQYF	TGTGCCAGCAGCCCGCTAGCGGGGGGGATCATAACCTACGAGCAGTACTTC
TRBJ1-4	NA	NA	TRBV19	CASSKADTTNEKLFF	TGTGCCAGTAGTAAGGCCGACACAACTAATGAAAAACTGTTTTTT
TRBJ2-3	TRBD2	NA	TRBV7-2	CASSLGLAVIDTQYF	TGTGCCAGCAGCTTAGGCCTAGCGGTAATAGATACGCAGTATTTT
TRBJ2-1	TRBD2	NA	TRBV10-1	CASSETGGFYNEQFF	TGCGCCAGCAGTGAGACGGGGGGTTTCTACAATGAGCAGTTCTTC
TRBJ1-1	TRBD1	NA	TRBV6-2/TRBV6-3	CASSYSGQLAEAFF	TGTGCCAGCAGTTACTCGGGACAGCTGGCTGAAGCTTTCTTT
TRBJ1-1	NA	NA	TRBV5-1	CASSLISRPNTEAFF	TGCGCCAGCAGCTTAATTTCCCGTCCGAACACTGAAGCTTTCTTT
TRBJ1-4	NA	NA	TRBV5-1	CASSDGRGNEKLFF	TGCGCCAGCAGCGACGGCCGGGGTAATGAAAAACTGTTTTTT
TRBJ2-2	NA	NA	TRBV11-2	CASSFLGATGELFF	TGTGCCAGCAGCTTTCTAGGGGCCACCGGGGAGCTGTTTTTT
TRBJ1-5	TRBD1	once	TRBV6-2/TRBV6-3	CASSTDRGHEPQHF	TGTGCCAGCAGCACGGACAGGGGGCATGAGCCCCAGCATTTT
TRBJ1-5	TRBD1	NA	TRBV7-8	CATLRDRDRGNQPQHF	TGTGCCACCCTAAGGGATCGGGACAGAGGGAATCAGCCCCAGCATTTT
TRBJ1-6	TRBD1	few	TRBV7-8	CASSLAWTGGNSPLHF	TGTGCCAGCAGCTTAGCCTGGACAGGGGGGAATTCACCCCTCCACTTT
TRBJ2-1	TRBD2	NA	TRBV24-1	CATSDPNSGRAKYNEQFF	TGTGCCACCAGTGATCCAAATAGCGGGAGGGCCAAGTACAATGAGCAGTTCTTC
TRBJ2-2	TRBD2	NA	TRBV7-9	CASSLGLAENTGELFF	TGTGCCAGCAGCCTAGGACTAGCGGAGAACACCGGGGAGCTGTTTTTT
TRBJ2-1	TRBD2	once	TRBV28	CASSLLAGGDNEQFF	TGTGCCAGCAGTTTACTAGCGGGAGGGGACAATGAGCAGTTCTTC